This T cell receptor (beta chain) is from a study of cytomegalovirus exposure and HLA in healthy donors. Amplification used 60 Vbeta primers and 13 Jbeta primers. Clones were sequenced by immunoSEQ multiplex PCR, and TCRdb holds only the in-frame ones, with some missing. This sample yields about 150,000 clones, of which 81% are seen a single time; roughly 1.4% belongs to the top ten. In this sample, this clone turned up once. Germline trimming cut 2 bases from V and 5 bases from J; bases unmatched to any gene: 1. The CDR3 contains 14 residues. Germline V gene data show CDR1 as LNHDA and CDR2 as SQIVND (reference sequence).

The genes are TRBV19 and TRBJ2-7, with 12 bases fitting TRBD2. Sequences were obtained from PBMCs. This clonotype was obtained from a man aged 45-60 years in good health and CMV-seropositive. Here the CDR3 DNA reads TGTGCCAGTAGTATACTAGCGGGAGGGAACGAGCAGTACTTC. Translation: CASSILAGGNEQYF.